This T cell receptor beta chain is from a study of naive CD8 T cells in extremely preterm neonates. Study information: The methods list adults as 20-50 years; the abstract says 25-50.

The protocol was immunoSEQ multiplex PCR, while the TCRdb copy is restricted to in-frame clones and leaves out a portion. The sample lists about 5,500 clones, nearly 98% occurring once. The germline V gene has CDR1 SGHAT and CDR2 FQNNGV. The V segment lost 3 bases and the J segment 5 bases; nucleotides outside the gene matches: 5. CDR3 length: 14 residues. V gene TRBV11-2 combines with J gene TRBJ1-1; 8 positions match TRBD1. The material sequenced was naive CD8+ T cells from blood. The clonotype comes from a human donor in good health. CDR3 bases: TGTGCCAGCAGCTTCCGACAGGGGTTGACTGAAGCTTTCTTT. Encoded protein: CASSFRQGLTEAFF. Drawing the rest from reference TRBV11-2 and TRBJ1-1, the complete variable domain is EAGVAQSPRYKIIEKRQSVAFWCNPISGHATLYWYQQILGQGPKLLIQFQNNGVVDDSQLPKDRFSAERLKGVDSTLKIQPAKLEDSAVYLCASSFRQGLTEAFFGQGTRLTVV.